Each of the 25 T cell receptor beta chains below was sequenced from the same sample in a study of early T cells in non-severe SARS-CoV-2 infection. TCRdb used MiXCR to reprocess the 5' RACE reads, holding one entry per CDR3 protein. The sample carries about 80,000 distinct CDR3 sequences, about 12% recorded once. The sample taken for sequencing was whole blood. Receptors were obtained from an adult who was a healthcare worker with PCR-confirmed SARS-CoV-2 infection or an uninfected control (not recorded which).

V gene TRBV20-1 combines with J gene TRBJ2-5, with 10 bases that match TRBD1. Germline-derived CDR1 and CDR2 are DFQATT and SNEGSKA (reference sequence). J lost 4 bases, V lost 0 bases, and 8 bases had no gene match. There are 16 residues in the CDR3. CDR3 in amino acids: CSARDPVRTGGETQYF. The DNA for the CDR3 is TGCAGTGCTAGAGATCCGGTGAGGACAGGGGGAGAGACCCAGTACTTC.

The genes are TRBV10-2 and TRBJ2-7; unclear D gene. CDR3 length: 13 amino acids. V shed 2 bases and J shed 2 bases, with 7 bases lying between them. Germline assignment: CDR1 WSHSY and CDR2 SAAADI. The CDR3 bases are TGCGCCAGCAGTGAGGGCGCGACCTACGAGCAGTACTTC. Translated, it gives CASSEGATYEQYF.

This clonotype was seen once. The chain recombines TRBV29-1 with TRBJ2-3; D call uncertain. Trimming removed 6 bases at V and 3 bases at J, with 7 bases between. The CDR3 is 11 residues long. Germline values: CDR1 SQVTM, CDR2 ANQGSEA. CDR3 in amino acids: CSVTRTDTQYF. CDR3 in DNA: TGCAGCGTAACGCGAACAGATACGCAGTATTTT.

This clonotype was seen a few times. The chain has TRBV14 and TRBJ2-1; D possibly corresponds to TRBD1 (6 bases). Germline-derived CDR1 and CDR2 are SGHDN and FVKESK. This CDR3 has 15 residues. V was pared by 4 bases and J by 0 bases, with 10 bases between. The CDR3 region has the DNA TGTGCCAGCAGCCGAGTGGACAGCTCCTACAATGAGCAGTTCTTC. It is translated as CASSRVDSSYNEQFF.

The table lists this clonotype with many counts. The CDR3 protein is CASSIDSTDTQYF. CDR3 bases: TGTGCCAGTAGTATAGACAGCACAGATACGCAGTATTTT. The V gene is TRBV19, the J gene TRBJ2-3; D not resolved. Germline V gene lookup returns CDR1 LNHDA and CDR2 SQIVND (reference sequence). The CDR3 covers 13 residues. V was clipped by 0 bases and J by 0 bases, with 1 base between them.

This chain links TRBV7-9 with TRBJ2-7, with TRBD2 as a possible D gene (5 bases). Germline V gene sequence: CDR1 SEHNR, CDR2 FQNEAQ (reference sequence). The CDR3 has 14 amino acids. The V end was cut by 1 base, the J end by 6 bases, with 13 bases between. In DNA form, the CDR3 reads TGTGCCAGCAGCTTAGGGTCGGGGAATGGCGAGCAGTACTTC. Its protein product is CASSLGSGNGEQYF. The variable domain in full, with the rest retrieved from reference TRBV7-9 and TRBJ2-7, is DTGVSQNPRHKITKRGQNVTFRCDPISEHNRLYWYRQTLGQGPEFLTYFQNEAQLEKSRLLSDRFSAERPKGSFSTLEIQRTEQGDSAMYLCASSLGSGNGEQYFGPGTRLTVT.

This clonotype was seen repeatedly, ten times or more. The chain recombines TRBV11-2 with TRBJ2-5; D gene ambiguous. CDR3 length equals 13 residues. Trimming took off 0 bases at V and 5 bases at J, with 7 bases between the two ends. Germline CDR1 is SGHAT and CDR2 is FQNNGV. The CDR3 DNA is TGTGCCAGCAGCTTAGACCCAGCCGAGACCCAGTACTTC. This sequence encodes CASSLDPAETQYF.

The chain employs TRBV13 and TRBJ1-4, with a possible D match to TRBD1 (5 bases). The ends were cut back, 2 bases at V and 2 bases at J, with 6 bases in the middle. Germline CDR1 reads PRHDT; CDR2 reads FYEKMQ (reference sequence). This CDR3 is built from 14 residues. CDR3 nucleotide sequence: TGTGCCAGCAGCTTAAGGGGCACTAATGAAAAACTGTTTTTT. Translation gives CASSLRGTNEKLFF. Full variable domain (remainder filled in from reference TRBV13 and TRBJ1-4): AAGVIQSPRHLIKEKRETATLKCYPIPRHDTVYWYQQGPGQDPQFLISFYEKMQSDKGSIPDRFSAQQFSDYHSELNMSSLELGDSALYFCASSLRGTNEKLFFGSGTQLSVL.

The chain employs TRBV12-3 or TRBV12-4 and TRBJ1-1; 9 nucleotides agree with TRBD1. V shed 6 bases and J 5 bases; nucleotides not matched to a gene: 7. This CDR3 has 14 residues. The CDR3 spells CASRTTGGPTEAFF. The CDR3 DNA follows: TGTGCCAGCAGAACCACAGGGGGCCCGACTGAAGCTTTCTTT.

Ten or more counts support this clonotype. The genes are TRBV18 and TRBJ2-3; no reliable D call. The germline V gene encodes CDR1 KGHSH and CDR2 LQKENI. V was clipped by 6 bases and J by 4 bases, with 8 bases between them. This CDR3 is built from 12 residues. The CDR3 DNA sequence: TGTGCCAGCTCTCCCAAACCAGATACGCAGTATTTT. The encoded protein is CASSPKPDTQYF.

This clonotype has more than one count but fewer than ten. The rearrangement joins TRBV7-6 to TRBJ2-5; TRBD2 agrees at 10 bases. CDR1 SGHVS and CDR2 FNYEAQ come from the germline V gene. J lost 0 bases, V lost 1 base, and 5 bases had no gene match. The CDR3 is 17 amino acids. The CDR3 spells CASSLVGAGGYQETQYF. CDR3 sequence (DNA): TGTGCCAGCAGCTTAGTCGGAGCGGGGGGGTACCAAGAGACCCAGTACTTC.

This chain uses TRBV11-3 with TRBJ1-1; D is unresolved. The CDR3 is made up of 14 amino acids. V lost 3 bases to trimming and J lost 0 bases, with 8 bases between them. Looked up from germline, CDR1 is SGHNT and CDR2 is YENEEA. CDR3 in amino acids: CASSLRAMNTEAFF. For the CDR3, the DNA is TGTGCCAGCAGCTTGAGGGCCATGAACACTGAAGCTTTCTTT.

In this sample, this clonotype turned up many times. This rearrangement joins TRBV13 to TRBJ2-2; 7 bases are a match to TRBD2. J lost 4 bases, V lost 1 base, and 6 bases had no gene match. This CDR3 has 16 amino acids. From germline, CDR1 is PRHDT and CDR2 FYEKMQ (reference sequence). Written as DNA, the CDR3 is TGTGCCAGCAGCTTAGACGTAGCGGGCCGCACCGGGGAGCTGTTTTTT. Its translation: CASSLDVAGRTGELFF.

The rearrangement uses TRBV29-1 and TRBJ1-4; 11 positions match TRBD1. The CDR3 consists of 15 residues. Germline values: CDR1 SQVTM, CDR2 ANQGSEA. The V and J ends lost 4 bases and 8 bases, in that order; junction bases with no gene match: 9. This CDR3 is CSVGRTGGESEKLFF. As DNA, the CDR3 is TGCAGCGTTGGGAGGACAGGGGGCGAGTCGGAAAAACTGTTTTTT.

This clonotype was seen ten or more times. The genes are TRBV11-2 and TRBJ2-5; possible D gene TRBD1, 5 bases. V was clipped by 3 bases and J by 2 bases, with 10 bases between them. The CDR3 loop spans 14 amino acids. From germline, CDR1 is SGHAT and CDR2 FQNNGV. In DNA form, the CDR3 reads TGTGCCAGCAGCTTTCGGACAATTCAAGAGACCCAGTACTTC. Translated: CASSFRTIQETQYF.

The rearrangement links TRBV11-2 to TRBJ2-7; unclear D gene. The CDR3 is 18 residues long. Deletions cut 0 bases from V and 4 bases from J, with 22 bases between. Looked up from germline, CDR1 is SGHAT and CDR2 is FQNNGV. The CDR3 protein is CASSLDPRAASQTYEQYF. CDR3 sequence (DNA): TGTGCCAGCAGCTTAGATCCAAGGGCTGCCTCACAAACGTACGAGCAGTACTTC.

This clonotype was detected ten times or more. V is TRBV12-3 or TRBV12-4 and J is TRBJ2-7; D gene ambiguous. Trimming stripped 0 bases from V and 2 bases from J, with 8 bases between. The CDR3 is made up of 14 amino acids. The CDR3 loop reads CASSLAPQTYEQYF. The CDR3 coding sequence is TGTGCCAGCAGTTTAGCGCCACAGACCTACGAGCAGTACTTC.

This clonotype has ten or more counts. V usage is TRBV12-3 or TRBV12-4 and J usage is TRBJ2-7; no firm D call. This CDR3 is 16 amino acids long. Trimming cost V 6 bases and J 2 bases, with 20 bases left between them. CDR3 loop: CASSPGSYGLAYEQYF. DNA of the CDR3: TGTGCCAGCAGCCCAGGTTCTTATGGCCTAGCCTACGAGCAGTACTTC.

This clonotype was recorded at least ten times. The CDR3 protein is CASYRSGANVLTF. The CDR3 coding sequence is TGTGCCAGCTACCGATCGGGGGCCAACGTCCTGACTTTC. The gene calls are TRBV12-3 or TRBV12-4 and TRBJ2-6; D remains unclear. Trimming removed 8 bases at V and 4 bases at J, with 9 bases between. The CDR3 has 13 residues.

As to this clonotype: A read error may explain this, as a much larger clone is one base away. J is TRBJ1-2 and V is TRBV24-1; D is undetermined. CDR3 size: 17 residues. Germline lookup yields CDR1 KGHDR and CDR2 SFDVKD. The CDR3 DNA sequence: TGTGCCACCTGTGAATCCTACGCTAACCGGGCCGCCGATGGCTACACCTTC. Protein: CATCESYANRAADGYTF.

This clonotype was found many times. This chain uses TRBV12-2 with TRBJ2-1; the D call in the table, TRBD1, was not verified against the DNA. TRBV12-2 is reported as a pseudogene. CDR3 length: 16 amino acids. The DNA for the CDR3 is TGTGCAAGTCGCTTAGCACAACCCGGCCCACACCCGGAGCAGTTCTTC. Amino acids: CASRLAQPGPHPEQFF.

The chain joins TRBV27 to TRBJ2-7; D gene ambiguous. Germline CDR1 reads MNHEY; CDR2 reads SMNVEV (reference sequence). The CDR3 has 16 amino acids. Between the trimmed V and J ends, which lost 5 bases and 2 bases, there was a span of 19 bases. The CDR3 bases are TGTGCCAGCAGTCCCACAGCACAACCGGGCCCCTACGAGCAGTACTTC. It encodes CASSPTAQPGPYEQYF.

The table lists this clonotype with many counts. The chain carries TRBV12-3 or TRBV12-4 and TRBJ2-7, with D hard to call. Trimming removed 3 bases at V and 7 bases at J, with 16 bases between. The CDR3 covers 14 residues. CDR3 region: CASSLAVWMGEQYF. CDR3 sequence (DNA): TGTGCCAGCAGTTTGGCAGTTTGGATGGGGGAGCAGTACTTC.

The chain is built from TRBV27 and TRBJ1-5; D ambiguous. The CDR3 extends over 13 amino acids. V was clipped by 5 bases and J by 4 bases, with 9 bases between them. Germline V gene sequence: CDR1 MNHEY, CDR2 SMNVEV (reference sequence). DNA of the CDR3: TGTGCCAGCAGTCCCCGCATAAATCAGCCCCAGCATTTT. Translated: CASSPRINQPQHF.

The CDR3 protein is CSPLGQGVMLAKNIQYF. The CDR3 DNA follows: TGCAGCCCTTTGGGACAGGGCGTTATGTTAGCCAAAAACATTCAGTACTTC. The chain links TRBV29-1 to TRBJ2-4; 9 nucleotides match TRBD1. This CDR3 region has 17 residues. CDR1 and CDR2 (germline): SQVTM, ANQGSEA. Germline trimming cut 8 bases from V and 0 bases from J; bases unmatched to any gene: 14.